Sequencing of this TCR beta chain was carried out in a study of human T cells and chemical hapten exposure. Study conclusions and caveats: DPC sensitization did not alter TCRs above 1 in 1000 frequency.

Time point here: patch test 1, 2 weeks after DPC sensitization. Treatment defined: therapeutic diphenylcyclopropenone sensitization with weekly scalp DPC. Alopecia patients, 18 to 70 years old and DPC-suitable, served as donors. This clonotype was counted a few times. Antigen unknown. In the study's own analysis: Sampled TCR counts reached a median of around 89,000 per sample, with values ranging from about 23,224 to 690,600. TCRdb passed the RACE reads through MiXCR, listing each CDR3 protein once. In this record, the V and J calls reflect TCRdb's handling and not the investigators' own analysis. This table has about 80,000 distinct CDR3 sequences, under 9% appearing once. This CDR3 contains 13 residues. V was shortened by 8 bases and J by 0 bases, with 10 bases between the two germline ends. The germline V gene encodes CDR1 MNHNS and CDR2 SASEGT.

V gene TRBV6-1 combines with J gene TRBJ1-1, with TRBD1 as a possible D gene (6 bases). The receptor comes from a woman in her twenties or thirties with alopecia areata. Some clones in this sample may be carry-over from other donors' samples. This material consisted of whole blood, taken in connection with sensitization to the hapten diphenylcyclopropenone (DPC). The CDR3 nucleotides are TGTGCCAGCGGACGACAGGTGAACACTGAAGCTTTCTTT. As protein: CASGRQVNTEAFF.